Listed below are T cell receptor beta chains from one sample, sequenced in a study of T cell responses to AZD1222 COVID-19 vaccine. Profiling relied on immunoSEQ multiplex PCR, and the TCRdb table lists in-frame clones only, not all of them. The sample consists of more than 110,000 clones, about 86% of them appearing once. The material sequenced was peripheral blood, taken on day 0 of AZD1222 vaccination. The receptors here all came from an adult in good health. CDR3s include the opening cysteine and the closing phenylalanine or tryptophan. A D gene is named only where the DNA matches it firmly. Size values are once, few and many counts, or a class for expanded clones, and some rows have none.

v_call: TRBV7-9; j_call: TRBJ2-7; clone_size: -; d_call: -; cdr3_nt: TGTGCCAGCAGTCGGATGTACGAGCAGTACTTC; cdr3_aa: CASSRMYEQYF
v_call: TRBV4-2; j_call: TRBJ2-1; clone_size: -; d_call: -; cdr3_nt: TGTGCCAGCAGCCAAGTGAATCGGCTTCGGCCCTCCTACAATGAGCAGTTCTTC; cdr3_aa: CASSQVNRLRPSYNEQFF
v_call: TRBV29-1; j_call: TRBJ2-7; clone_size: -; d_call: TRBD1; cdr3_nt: TGCAGCGTTTTGACAGGGTTGCACGAGCAGTACTTC; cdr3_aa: CSVLTGLHEQYF
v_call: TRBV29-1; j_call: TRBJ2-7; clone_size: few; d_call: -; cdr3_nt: TGCAGCGTTGACCGAGGGGTCGGTAGCTCCTACGAGCAGTACTTC; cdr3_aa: CSVDRGVGSSYEQYF
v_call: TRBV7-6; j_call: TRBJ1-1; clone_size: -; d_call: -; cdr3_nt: TGTGCCAGCAGTGGGGTCAGGTCATACACTGAAGCTTTCTTT; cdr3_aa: CASSGVRSYTEAFF
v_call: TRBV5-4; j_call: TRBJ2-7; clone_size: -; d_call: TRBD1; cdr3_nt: TGTGCCAGCAGCTCCTCGACAGGGGGCTCCTACGAGCAGTACTTC; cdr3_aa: CASSSSTGGSYEQYF
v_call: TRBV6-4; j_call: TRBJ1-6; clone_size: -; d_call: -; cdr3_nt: TGTGCCAGCAGTGAAGGAAGCTCCTATAATTCACCCCTCCACTTT; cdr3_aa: CASSEGSSYNSPLHF
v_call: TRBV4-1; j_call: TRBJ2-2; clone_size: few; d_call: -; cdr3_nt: TGCGCCAGCAGCCAAGATCACGGGAACACCGGGGAGCTGTTTTTT; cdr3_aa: CASSQDHGNTGELFF
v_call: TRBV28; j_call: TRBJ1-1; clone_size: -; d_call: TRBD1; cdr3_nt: TGTGCCAGCAGTTACAGGGGGCGTTGGAACACTGAAGCTTTCTTT; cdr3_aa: CASSYRGRWNTEAFF
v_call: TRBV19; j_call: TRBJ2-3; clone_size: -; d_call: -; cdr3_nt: TGTGCCAGTAGTATAAACCAGGGCCGTGCAGATACGCAGTATTTT; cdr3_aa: CASSINQGRADTQYF
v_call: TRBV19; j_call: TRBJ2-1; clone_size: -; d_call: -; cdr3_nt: TGTGCCAGTAGGACGGACCGGAGCTCCTACAATGAGCAGTTCTTC; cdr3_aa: CASRTDRSSYNEQFF
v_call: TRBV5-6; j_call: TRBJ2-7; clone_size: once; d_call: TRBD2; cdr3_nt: TGTGCCAGCAGCTCCGGGAGGTCCTACGAGCAGTACTTC; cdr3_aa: CASSSGRSYEQYF
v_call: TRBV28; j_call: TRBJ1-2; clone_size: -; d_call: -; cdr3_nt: TGTGCCAGCGGAGGAGTTAACGATGGCTACACCTTC; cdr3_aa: CASGGVNDGYTF
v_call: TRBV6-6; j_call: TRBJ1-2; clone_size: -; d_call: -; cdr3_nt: TGTGCCAGCAGCCCCCCCGGGGGGGCAGGTGGCTACACCTTC; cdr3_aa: CASSPPGGAGGYTF
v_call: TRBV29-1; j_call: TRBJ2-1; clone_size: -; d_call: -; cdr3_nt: TGCAGCCTCACGGGACACCTGGGGAACAATGAGCAGTTCTTC; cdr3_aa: CSLTGHLGNNEQFF
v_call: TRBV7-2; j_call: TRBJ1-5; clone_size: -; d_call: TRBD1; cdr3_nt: TGTGCCAGCAGCTTGACGGGGACAGGGATTAATCAGCCCCAGCATTTT; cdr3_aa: CASSLTGTGINQPQHF
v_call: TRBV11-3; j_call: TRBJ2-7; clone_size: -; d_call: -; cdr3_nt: TGTGCCAGCAGCCAAAGGAGCTCCTACGAGCAGTACTTC; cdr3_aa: CASSQRSSYEQYF
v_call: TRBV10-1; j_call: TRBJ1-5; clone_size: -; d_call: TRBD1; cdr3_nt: TGCGCCAGCATTAAGGGACAGGGGGCTGGAGGCGGTCAGCCCCAGCATTTT; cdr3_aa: CASIKGQGAGGGQPQHF
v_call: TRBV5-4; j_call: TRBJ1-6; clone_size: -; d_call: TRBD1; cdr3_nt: TGTGCCAGCAGCCACGCTGGACAGGGGGTTAATTCACCCCTCCACTTT; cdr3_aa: CASSHAGQGVNSPLHF
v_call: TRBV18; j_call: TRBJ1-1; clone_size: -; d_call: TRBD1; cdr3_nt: TGTGCCAGCTCACCACGACAGGGGGCCACTGAAGCTTTCTTT; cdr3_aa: CASSPRQGATEAFF
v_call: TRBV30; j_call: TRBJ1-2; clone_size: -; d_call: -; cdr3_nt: TGTGCCTGGAGTCCCGACAGGCAGGGTGGCTACACCTTC; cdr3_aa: CAWSPDRQGGYTF
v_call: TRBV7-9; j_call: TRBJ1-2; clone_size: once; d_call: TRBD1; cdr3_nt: TGTGCCAGCAGCTTAGGGACAGGCTATGGCTACACCTTC; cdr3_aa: CASSLGTGYGYTF
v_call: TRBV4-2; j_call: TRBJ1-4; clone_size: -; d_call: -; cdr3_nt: TGTGCCAGCAGCCAAGATCTTGACGGGGTGGTGCGGGAAAAACTGTTTTTT; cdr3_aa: CASSQDLDGVVREKLFF
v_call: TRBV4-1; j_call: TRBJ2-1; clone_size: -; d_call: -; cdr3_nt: TGCGCCAGCAGCCAGTTGGACTCGCAGTTCTTC; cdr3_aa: CASSQLDSQFF
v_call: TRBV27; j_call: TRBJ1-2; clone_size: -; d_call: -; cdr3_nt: TGTGCCAGCAGTCTGGCGGACCAAGGAGGCTACACCTTC; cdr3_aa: CASSLADQGGYTF
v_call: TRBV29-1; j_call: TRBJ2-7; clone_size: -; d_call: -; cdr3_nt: TGCAGTGGGACCGGGGCCAACGAGCAGTACTTC; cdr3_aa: CSGTGANEQYF
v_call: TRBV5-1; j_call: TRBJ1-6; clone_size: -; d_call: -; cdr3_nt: TGCGCCAGCAGCTTGGAAGGGGAGGATAATTCACCCCTCCACTTT; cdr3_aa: CASSLEGEDNSPLHF
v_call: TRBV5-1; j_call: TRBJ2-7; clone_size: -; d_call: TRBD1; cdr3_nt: TGCGCCAGCAGCCCGGACAGGAACGAGCAGTACTTC; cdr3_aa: CASSPDRNEQYF
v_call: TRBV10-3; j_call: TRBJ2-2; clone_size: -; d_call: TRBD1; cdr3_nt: TGTGCCATCAGTGAGAGGACAGGCGGGACCGGGGAGCTGTTTTTT; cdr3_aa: CAISERTGGTGELFF
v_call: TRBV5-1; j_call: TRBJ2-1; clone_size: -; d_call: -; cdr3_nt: TGCGCCAGCAGCTGGGGGGACAGTCTTAACAATGAGCAGTTCTTC; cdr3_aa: CASSWGDSLNNEQFF
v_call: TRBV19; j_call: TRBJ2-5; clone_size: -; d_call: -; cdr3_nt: TGTGCCAGTAGTACCTCCCCTAGGTTGGAGACCCAGTACTTC; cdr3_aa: CASSTSPRLETQYF
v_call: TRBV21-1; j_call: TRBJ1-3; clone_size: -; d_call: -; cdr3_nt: TGTGCCAGCAGCAAACCCGCCGCGCAGGATCAAGGAAACACCATATATTTT; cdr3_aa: CASSKPAAQDQGNTIYF
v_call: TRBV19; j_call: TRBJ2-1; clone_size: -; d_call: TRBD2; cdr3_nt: TGTGCCAGTACCTTACTCCCAGCGGGAACCAATGAGCAGTTCTTC; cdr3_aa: CASTLLPAGTNEQFF
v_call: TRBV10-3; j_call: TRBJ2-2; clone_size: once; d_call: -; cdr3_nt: TGTGCCGCCGCACGGGGAACCGGGGAGCTGTTTTTT; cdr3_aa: CAAARGTGELFF
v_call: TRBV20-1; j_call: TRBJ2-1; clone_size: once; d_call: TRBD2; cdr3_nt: TGCAGTGCTAGTAGCGGGATGACATCCTACAATGAGCAGTTCTTC; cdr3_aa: CSASSGMTSYNEQFF
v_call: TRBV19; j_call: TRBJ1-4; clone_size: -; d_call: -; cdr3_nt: TGTGCCAGTAGTCTGTGGACTGTTCAAACTAATGAAAAACTGTTTTTT; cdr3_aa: CASSLWTVQTNEKLFF
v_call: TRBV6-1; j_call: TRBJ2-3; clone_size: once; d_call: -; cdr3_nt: TGTGCCAGCAGTGAAGTGGGGTCCACAGATACGCAGTATTTT; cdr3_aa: CASSEVGSTDTQYF
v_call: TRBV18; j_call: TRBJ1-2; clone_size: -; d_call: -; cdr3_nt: TGTGCCAGCTCACCCAGTTGGCGGGATGGCTACACCTTC; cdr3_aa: CASSPSWRDGYTF
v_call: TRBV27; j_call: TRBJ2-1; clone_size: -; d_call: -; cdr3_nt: TGTGCCAGCAGCCGCCCTGGCGGTGACAATGAGCAGTTCTTC; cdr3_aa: CASSRPGGDNEQFF